This TCR beta chain was captured in a study of OX40 agonist ivuxolimab in advanced cancers. Background on the study: At 0.01 to 10 mg/kg, ivuxolimab was administered intravenously to patients every 2 weeks.

Trimming removed 0 bases from V and 11 bases from J, with 10 bases in between. The CDR3 has 12 amino acids. Per the germline V gene, CDR1 is MNHNS and CDR2 is SASEGT. TCRdb's table, derived via immunoSEQ multiplex PCR, lists solely in-frame clones and lacks some. The sample has 65,000 to 80,000 clones; around 86% are singletons. The sample here was CD4+ or CD8+ T cells sorted from blood, taken in a trial of the OX40 agonist ivuxolimab. The chain combines TRBV6-1 with TRBJ1-2, with D maybe TRBD1 (5 bases). The source is an adult with an advanced solid tumor such as melanoma, head and neck, liver or kidney cancer. DNA for the CDR3: TGTGCCAGCAGTGAAGCGGGGGGGGATTACACCTTC. Encoded protein: CASSEAGGDYTF.